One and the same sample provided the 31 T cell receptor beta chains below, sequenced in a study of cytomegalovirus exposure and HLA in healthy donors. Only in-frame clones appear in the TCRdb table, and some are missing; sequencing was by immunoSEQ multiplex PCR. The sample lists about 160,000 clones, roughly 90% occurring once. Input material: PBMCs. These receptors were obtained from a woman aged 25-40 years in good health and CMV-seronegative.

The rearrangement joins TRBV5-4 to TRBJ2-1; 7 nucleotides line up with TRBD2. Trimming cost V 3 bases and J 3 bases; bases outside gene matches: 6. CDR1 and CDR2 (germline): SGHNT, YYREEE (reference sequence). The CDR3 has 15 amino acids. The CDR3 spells CASSSRVAGYNEQFF. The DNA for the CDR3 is TGTGCCAGCAGCTCCCGGGTAGCGGGCTACAATGAGCAGTTCTTC.

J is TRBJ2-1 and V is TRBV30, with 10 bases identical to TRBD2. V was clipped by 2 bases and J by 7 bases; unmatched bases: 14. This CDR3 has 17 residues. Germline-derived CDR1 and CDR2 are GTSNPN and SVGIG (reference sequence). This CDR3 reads CAWSISSGSVLGNEQFF. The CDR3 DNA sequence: TGTGCCTGGAGTATATCTAGCGGGAGCGTTTTGGGGAATGAGCAGTTCTTC.

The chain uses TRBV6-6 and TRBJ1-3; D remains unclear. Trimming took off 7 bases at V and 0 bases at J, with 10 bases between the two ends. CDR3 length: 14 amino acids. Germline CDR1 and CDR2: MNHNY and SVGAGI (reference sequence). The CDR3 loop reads CASKRELSGNTIYF. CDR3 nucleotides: TGTGCCAGCAAAAGGGAGCTCTCTGGAAACACCATATATTTT.

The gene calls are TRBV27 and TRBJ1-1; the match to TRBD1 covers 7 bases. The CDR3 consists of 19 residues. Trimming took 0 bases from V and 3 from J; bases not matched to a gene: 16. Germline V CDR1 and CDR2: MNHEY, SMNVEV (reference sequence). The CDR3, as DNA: TGTGCCAGCAGTTTATCGGAGGATGGGGACAGCTTCCCTGACACTGAAGCTTTCTTT. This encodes CASSLSEDGDSFPDTEAFF.

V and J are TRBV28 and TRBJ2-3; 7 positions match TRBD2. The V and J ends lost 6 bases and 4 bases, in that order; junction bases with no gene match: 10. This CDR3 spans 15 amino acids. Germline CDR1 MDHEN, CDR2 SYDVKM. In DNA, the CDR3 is TGTGCCAGCAGCCCCGGGACTATGGGGTCAGATACGCAGTATTTT. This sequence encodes CASSPGTMGSDTQYF.

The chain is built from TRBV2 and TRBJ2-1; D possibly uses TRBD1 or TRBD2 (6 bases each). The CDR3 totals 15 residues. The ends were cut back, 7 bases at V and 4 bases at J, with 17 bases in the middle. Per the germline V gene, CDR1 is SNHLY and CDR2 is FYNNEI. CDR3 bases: TGTGCCAGCACTGTGGACGGGGGCTATTACAATGAGCAGTTCTTC. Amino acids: CASTVDGGYYNEQFF.

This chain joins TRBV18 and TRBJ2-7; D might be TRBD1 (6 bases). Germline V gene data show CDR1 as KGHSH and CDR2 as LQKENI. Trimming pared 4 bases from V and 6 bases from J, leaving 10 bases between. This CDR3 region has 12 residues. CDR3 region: CASSQGDLEQYF. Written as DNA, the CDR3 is TGTGCCAGCTCACAGGGGGATCTCGAGCAGTACTTC.

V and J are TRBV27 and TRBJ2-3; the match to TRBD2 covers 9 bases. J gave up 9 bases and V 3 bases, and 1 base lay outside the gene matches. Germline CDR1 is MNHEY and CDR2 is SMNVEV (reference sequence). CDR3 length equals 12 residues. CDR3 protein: CASSFAGGTQYF. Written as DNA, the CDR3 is TGTGCCAGCAGTTTCGCGGGGGGGACGCAGTATTTT.

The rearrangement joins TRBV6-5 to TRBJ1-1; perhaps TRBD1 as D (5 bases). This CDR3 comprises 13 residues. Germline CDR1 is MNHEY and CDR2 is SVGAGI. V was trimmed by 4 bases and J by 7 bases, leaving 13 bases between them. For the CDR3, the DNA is TGTGCCAGCAGTTTCGCAGGGAGGGTTGAAGCTTTCTTT. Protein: CASSFAGRVEAFF.

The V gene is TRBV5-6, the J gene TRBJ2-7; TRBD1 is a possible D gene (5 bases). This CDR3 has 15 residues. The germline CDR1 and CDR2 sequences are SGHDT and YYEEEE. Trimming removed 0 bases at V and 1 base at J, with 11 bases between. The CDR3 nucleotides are TGTGCCAGCAGCTTGGCAGGGCCCCCTTCCTACGAGCAGTACTTC. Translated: CASSLAGPPSYEQYF.

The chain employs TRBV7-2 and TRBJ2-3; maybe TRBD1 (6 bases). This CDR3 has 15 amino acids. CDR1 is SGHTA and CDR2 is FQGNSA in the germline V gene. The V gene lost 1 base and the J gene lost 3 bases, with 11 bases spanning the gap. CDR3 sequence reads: CASSLGLGTTDTQYF. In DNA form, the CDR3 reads TGTGCCAGCAGCTTAGGCTTAGGGACAACAGATACGCAGTATTTT.

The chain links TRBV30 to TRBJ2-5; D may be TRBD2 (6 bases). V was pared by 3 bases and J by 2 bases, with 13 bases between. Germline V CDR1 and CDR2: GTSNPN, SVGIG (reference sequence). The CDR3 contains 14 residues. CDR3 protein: CAWSRDWLQETQYF. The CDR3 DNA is TGTGCCTGGAGCAGGGACTGGCTTCAAGAGACCCAGTACTTC.

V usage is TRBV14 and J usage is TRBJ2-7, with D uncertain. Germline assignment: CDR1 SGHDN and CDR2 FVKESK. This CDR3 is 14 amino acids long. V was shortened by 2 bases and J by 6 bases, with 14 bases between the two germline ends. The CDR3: CASSQSQVSLEQYF. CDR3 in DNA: TGTGCCAGCAGCCAATCCCAAGTATCTCTCGAGCAGTACTTC. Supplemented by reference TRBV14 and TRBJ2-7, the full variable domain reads EAGVTQFPSHSVIEKGQTVTLRCDPISGHDNLYWYRRVMGKEIKFLLHFVKESKQDESGMPNNRFLAERTGGTYSTLKVQPAELEDSGVYFCASSQSQVSLEQYFGPGTRLTVT.

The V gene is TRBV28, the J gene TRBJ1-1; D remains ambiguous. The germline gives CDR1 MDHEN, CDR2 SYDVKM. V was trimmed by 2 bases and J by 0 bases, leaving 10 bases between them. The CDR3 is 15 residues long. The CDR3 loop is CASSLTIFMNTEAFF. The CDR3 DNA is TGTGCCAGCAGTTTAACGATATTCATGAACACTGAAGCTTTCTTT.

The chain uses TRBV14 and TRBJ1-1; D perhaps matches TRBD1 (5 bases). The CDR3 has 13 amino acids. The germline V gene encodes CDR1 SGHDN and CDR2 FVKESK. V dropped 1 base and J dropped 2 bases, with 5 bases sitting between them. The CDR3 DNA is TGTGCCAGCAGCCAAGGGGGCAACACTGAAGCTTTCTTT. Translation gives CASSQGGNTEAFF.

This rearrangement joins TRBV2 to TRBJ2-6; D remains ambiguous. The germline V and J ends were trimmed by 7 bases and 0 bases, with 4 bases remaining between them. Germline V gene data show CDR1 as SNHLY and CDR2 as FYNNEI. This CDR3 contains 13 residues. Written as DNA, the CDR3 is TGTGCCAGCACTACCTCTGGGGCCAACGTCCTGACTTTC. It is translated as CASTTSGANVLTF.

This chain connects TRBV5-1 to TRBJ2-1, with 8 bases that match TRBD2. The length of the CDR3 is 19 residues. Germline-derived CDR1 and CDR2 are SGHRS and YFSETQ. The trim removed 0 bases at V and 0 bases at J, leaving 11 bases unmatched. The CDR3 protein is CASSLAEASGRSSYNEQFF. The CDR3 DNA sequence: TGCGCCAGCAGCTTGGCGGAGGCTAGCGGGCGGAGCTCCTACAATGAGCAGTTCTTC.

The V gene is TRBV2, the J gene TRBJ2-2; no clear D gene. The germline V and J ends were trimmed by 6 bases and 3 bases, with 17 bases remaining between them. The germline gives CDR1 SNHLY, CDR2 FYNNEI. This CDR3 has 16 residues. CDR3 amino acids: CASRTDETAYTGELFF. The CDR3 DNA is TGTGCCAGCAGGACCGACGAAACAGCATACACCGGGGAGCTGTTTTTT.

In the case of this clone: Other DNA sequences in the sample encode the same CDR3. The CDR3 region is CASRGNEKLFF. The CDR3 bases are TGTGCCAGCAGGGGAAATGAAAAACTGTTTTTT. The chain links TRBV27 to TRBJ1-4; D call uncertain. CDR1 MNHEY and CDR2 SMNVEV come from the germline V gene (reference sequence). This CDR3 region has 11 residues. The V gene lost 6 bases and the J gene lost 5 bases, with 4 bases spanning the gap.

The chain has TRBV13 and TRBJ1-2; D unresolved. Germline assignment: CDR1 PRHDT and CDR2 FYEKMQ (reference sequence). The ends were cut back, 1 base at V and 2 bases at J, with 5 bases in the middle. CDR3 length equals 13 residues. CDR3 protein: CASSLDRNYGYTF. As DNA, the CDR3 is TGTGCCAGCAGCTTAGACAGAAACTATGGCTACACCTTC.

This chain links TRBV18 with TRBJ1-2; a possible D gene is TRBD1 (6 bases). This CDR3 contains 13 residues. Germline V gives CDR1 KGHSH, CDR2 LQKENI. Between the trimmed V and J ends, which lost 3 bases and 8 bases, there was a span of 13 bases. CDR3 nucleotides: TGTGCCAGCTCACCTTCGGGGGCTGGCGGCTACACCTTC. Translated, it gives CASSPSGAGGYTF.

The DNA of the CDR3 is TGTGCCATCAGTGATGGGACAGTACCGTTCTTC. This encodes CAISDGTVPFF. The chain has TRBV10-3 and TRBJ2-1; TRBD1 matches at 7 bases. CDR1 and CDR2 from the germline V gene are ENHRY and SYGVKD. The CDR3 sequence is 11 residues long. J lost 15 bases, V lost 3 bases, and 5 bases had no gene match.

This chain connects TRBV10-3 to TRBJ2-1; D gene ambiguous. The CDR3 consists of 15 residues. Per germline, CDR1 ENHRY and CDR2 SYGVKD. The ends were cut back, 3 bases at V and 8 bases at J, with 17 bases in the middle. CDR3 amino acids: CAISDPHGQDDEQFF. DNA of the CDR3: TGTGCCATCAGTGACCCCCACGGGCAGGACGATGAGCAGTTCTTC.

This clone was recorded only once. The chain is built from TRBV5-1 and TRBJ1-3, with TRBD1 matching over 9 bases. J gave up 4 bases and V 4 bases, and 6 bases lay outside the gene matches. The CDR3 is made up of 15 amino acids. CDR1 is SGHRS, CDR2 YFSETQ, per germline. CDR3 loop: CASSAGQGRGNTIYF. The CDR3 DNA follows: TGCGCCAGCAGCGCGGGACAGGGTAGAGGAAACACCATATATTTT.

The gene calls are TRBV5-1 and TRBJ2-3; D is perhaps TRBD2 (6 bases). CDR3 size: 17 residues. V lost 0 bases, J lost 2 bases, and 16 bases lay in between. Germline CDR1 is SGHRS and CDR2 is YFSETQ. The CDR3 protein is CASSLGGSGFFTDTQYF. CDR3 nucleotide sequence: TGCGCCAGCAGCTTGGGAGGTAGCGGATTTTTCACAGATACGCAGTATTTT. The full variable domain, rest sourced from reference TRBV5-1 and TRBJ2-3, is KAGVTQTPRYLIKTRGQQVTLSCSPISGHRSVSWYQQTPGQGLQFLFEYFSETQRNKGNFPGRFSGRQFSNSRSEMNVSTLELGDSALYLCASSLGGSGFFTDTQYFGPGTRLTVL.

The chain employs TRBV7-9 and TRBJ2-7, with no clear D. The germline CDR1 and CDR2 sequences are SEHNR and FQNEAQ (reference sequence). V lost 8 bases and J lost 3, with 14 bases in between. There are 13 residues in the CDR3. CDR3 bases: TGTGCCAGCTCCCCCGGGCACTACTACGAGCAGTACTTC. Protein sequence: CASSPGHYYEQYF.

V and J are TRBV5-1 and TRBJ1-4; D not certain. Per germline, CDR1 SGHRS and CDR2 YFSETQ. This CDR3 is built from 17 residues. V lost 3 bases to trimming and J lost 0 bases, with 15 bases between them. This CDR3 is CASSWGVSVATNEKLFF. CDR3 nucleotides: TGCGCCAGCAGCTGGGGTGTGTCCGTTGCAACTAATGAAAAACTGTTTTTT.

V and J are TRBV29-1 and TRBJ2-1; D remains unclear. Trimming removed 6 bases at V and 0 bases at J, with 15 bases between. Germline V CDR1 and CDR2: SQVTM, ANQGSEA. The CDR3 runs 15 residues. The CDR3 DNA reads TGCAGCGTCCCGGGTCGCGGCGTCTCCTACAATGAGCAGTTCTTC. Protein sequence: CSVPGRGVSYNEQFF.

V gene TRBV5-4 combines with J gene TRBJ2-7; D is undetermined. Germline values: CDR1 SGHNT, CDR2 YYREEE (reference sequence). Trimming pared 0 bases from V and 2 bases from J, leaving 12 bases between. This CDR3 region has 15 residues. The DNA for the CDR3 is TGTGCCAGCAGCTTGGTTGGTGCAGCCGCCTACGAGCAGTACTTC. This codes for CASSLVGAAAYEQYF. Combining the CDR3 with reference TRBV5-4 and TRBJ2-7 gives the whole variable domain ETGVTQSPTHLIKTRGQQVTLRCSSQSGHNTVSWYQQALGQGPQFIFQYYREEENGRGNFPPRFSGLQFPNYSSELNVNALELDDSALYLCASSLVGAAAYEQYFGPGTRLTVT.

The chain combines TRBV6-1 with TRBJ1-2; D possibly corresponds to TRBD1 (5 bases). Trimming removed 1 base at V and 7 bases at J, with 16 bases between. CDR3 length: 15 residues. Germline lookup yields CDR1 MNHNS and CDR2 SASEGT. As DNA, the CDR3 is TGTGCCAGCAGTGAAGATAGAATCGGGGGTGTTGGCTACACCTTC. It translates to CASSEDRIGGVGYTF.

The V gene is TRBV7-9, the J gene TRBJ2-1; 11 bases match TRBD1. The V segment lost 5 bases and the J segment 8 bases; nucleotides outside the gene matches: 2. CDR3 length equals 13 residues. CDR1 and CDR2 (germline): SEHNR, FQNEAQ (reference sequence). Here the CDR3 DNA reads TGTGCCAGCAGCGTGGGACAGGGGGATGAGCAGTTCTTC. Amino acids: CASSVGQGDEQFF.